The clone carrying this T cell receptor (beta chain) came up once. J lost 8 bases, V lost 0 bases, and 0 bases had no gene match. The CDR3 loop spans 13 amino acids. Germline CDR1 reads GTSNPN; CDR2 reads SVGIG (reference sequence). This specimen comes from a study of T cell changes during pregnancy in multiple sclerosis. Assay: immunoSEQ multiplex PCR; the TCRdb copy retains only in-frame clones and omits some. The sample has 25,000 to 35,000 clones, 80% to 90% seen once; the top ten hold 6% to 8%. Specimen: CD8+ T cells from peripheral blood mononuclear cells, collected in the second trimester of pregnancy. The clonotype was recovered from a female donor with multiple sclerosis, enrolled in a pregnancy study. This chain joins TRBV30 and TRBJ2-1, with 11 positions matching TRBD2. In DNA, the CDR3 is TGTGCCTGGAGTGTACTAGCGGGGGATGAGCAGTTCTTC. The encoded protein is CAWSVLAGDEQFF.